This is a list of T cell receptor beta chains from one sample in a study of T cell changes during pregnancy in multiple sclerosis. Sequencing used immunoSEQ multiplex PCR; TCRdb keeps in-frame clones, though not all of them. The top ten clones hold 0.5% to 0.6% of a sample with roughly 52,000 clones, 75% to 90% of them seen once. This specimen consisted of CD4+ T cells from peripheral blood mononuclear cells, obtained in the first trimester of pregnancy. These receptors originate from a female donor with multiple sclerosis, enrolled in a pregnancy study. Both conserved end residues are part of each CDR3. The D gene is left open where the match is weak. For some rows the clone size is stated as once, few or many, or as a class when expanded; others skip it.

j_gene | abundance | d_gene | v_gene | CDR3aa | CDR3nt
TRBJ2-3 | NA | TRBD1 | TRBV19 | CASRIGLTGSGTDTQYF | TGTGCCAGTAGGATAGGGCTGACAGGGTCGGGTACAGATACGCAGTATTTT
TRBJ2-2 | NA | NA | TRBV6-6 | CASSYGPNTGELFF | TGTGCCAGCAGTTACGGGCCGAACACCGGGGAGCTGTTTTTT
TRBJ2-1 | NA | NA | TRBV11-1 | CASSLVRGEQFF | TGTGCCAGCAGCTTGGTTCGGGGTGAGCAGTTCTTC
TRBJ2-5 | NA | TRBD2 | TRBV2 | CASILLVSGRLGGQETQYF | TGTGCCAGCATTCTCTTGGTCAGCGGGAGGCTGGGGGGACAAGAGACCCAGTACTTC
TRBJ1-5 | NA | TRBD1 | TRBV10-2 | CASSPTGNYQPQHF | TGCGCCAGCAGTCCGACAGGGAATTATCAGCCCCAGCATTTT
TRBJ1-1 | NA | TRBD1 | TRBV28 | CASRSRGQGNTEAFF | TGTGCCAGCAGGTCCAGGGGGCAGGGGAACACTGAAGCTTTCTTT
TRBJ1-3 | NA | NA | TRBV7-2 | CASSLGGLSGNTIYF | TGTGCCAGCAGCTTAGGGGGCCTCTCTGGAAACACCATATATTTT
TRBJ2-3 | NA | TRBD1 | TRBV6-5 | CASSRDRGTDTQYF | TGTGCCAGCAGTAGGGACAGGGGCACAGATACGCAGTATTTT
TRBJ1-3 | once | NA | TRBV7-2 | CASSFSAGPTSGNTIYF | TGTGCCAGCAGCTTTTCGGCGGGACCGACCTCTGGAAACACCATATATTTT
TRBJ2-4 | once | TRBD2 | TRBV7-2 | CASSLGLAGGILAKNIQYF | TGTGCCAGCAGCTTGGGACTAGCGGGGGGTATACTAGCCAAAAACATTCAGTACTTC
TRBJ2-3 | NA | TRBD2 | TRBV9 | CASSVEWSASGRESTDTQYF | TGTGCCAGCAGCGTAGAATGGTCGGCTAGCGGGAGGGAAAGCACAGATACGCAGTATTTT
TRBJ2-5 | NA | NA | TRBV11-3 | CASSLAATEETQYF | TGTGCCAGCAGCTTAGCTGCGACGGAGGAGACCCAGTACTTC
TRBJ2-7 | NA | TRBD1 | TRBV15 | CATSRNTPGQGVEQYF | TGTGCCACCAGCAGAAATACACCGGGACAGGGGGTCGAGCAGTACTTC
TRBJ1-5 | NA | TRBD1 | TRBV28 | CASSFSRTGFDQPQHF | TGTGCCAGCAGTTTTTCCCGGACAGGTTTCGATCAGCCCCAGCATTTT
TRBJ1-1 | once | TRBD1 | TRBV19 | CASSTVPGQVVVTRREAFF | TGTGCCAGTAGTACAGTCCCGGGACAGGTGGTGGTGACCCGCCGTGAAGCTTTCTTT
TRBJ2-5 | NA | TRBD2 | TRBV10-1 | CASSERTSGETGGGETQYF | TGCGCCAGCAGTGAGAGGACTAGCGGGGAGACGGGCGGAGGGGAGACCCAGTACTTC
TRBJ1-5 | NA | TRBD1 | TRBV19 | CASSILTGGGNQPQHF | TGTGCCAGTAGTATCCTAACAGGGGGTGGTAATCAGCCCCAGCATTTT
TRBJ1-5 | NA | TRBD1 | TRBV30 | CAWDRQGSNQPQHF | TGTGCCTGGGACAGACAGGGTAGCAATCAGCCCCAGCATTTT
TRBJ2-7 | NA | NA | TRBV14 | CASSFSPGYEQYF | TGTGCCAGCAGCTTCTCGCCCGGCTACGAGCAGTACTTC
TRBJ2-7 | NA | NA | TRBV29-1 | CSVEGGREQYF | TGCAGCGTTGAAGGGGGGCGCGAGCAGTACTTC
TRBJ1-2 | NA | NA | TRBV4-1 | CASSQERSGVKANYGYTF | TGCGCCAGCAGCCAAGAGAGGTCAGGGGTGAAAGCTAACTATGGCTACACCTTC
TRBJ2-2 | NA | NA | TRBV30 | CAWSNVLGGTGELFF | TGTGCCTGGAGTAACGTACTCGGGGGAACCGGGGAGCTGTTTTTT
TRBJ2-5 | NA | TRBD1 | TRBV11-3 | CASSFSTQGARQETQYF | TGTGCCAGCAGCTTTAGCACCCAGGGGGCGAGGCAAGAGACCCAGTACTTC
TRBJ2-3 | NA | NA | TRBV9 | CASSVGGGAADTQYF | TGTGCCAGCAGCGTAGGTGGGGGGGCAGCAGATACGCAGTATTTT
TRBJ2-2 | NA | NA | TRBV28 | CASSLGVTYRAVTGELFF | TGTGCCAGCAGTTTAGGGGTTACCTACAGGGCAGTCACCGGGGAGCTGTTTTTT
TRBJ2-1 | once | TRBD2 | TRBV2 | CASKKLLAGNNEQFF | TGTGCCAGCAAAAAACTCCTAGCGGGTAACAATGAGCAGTTCTTC
TRBJ1-2 | NA | TRBD1 | TRBV19 | CASSPQGPLNGYTF | TGTGCCAGTAGTCCACAGGGGCCCTTGAATGGCTACACCTTC
TRBJ2-7 | NA | TRBD1 | TRBV28 | CASSFQGAYEQYF | TGTGCCAGCAGTTTCCAGGGGGCCTACGAGCAGTACTTC
TRBJ1-5 | NA | NA | TRBV10-3 | CAISERQAGGNQPQHF | TGTGCCATCAGTGAGAGGCAGGCGGGCGGCAATCAGCCCCAGCATTTT
TRBJ2-2 | NA | NA | TRBV7-6 | CASSLGATNTGELFF | TGTGCCAGCAGCTTAGGAGCGACGAACACCGGGGAGCTGTTTTTT
TRBJ2-7 | NA | NA | TRBV7-9 | CASSSYYEQYF | TGTGCCAGCAGCTCTTATTACGAGCAGTACTTC
TRBJ2-7 | NA | NA | TRBV27 | CASSLRYGGSYEQYF | TGTGCCAGCAGTTTAAGGTACGGAGGTTCCTACGAGCAGTACTTC
TRBJ2-3 | NA | NA | TRBV14 | CASGSSTDTQYF | TGTGCCAGCGGCTCTAGCACAGATACGCAGTATTTT
TRBJ1-6 | NA | TRBD1 | TRBV11-3 | CASSLGKGANSPLHF | TGTGCCAGCAGCTTAGGAAAGGGGGCCAATTCACCCCTCCACTTT
TRBJ1-4 | NA | NA | TRBV5-5 | CASSLGREGEKLFF | TGTGCCAGCAGCTTGGGCAGGGAGGGGGAAAAACTGTTTTTT
TRBJ2-3 | NA | TRBD2 | TRBV18 | CASSPKAGGGTDTQYF | TGTGCCAGCTCACCCAAAGCGGGAGGAGGCACAGATACGCAGTATTTT
TRBJ2-5 | NA | TRBD2 | TRBV7-2 | CASSDLGRGGETQYF | TGTGCCAGCAGCGACCTGGGGCGGGGGGGAGAGACCCAGTACTTC
TRBJ2-3 | NA | NA | TRBV30 | CAWSEGTSTDTQYF | TGTGCCTGGAGTGAAGGGACTTCAACAGATACGCAGTATTTT
TRBJ2-1 | NA | TRBD1 | TRBV19 | CASSITGTGYNEQFF | TGTGCCAGTAGTATCACGGGGACAGGGTACAATGAGCAGTTCTTC
TRBJ2-5 | NA | NA | TRBV6-1 | CASSRDTGKTQYF | TGTGCCAGCAGCCGGGACACAGGGAAGACCCAGTACTTC
TRBJ1-2 | once | NA | TRBV28 | CASSYRTTNYGYTF | TGTGCCAGCAGTTACAGGACGACCAACTATGGCTACACCTTC
TRBJ1-1 | NA | TRBD1 | TRBV7-2 | CANSLGPGQGNTEAFF | TGTGCCAACAGCTTAGGTCCGGGACAGGGGAACACTGAAGCTTTCTTT
TRBJ1-1 | NA | TRBD1 | TRBV18 | CASSLGQGGTEAFF | TGTGCCAGCTCCCTAGGACAGGGCGGGACTGAAGCTTTCTTT
TRBJ1-2 | once | NA | TRBV27 | CASSLARETSYGYTF | TGTGCCAGCAGTTTGGCCAGGGAGACTAGCTATGGCTACACCTTC
TRBJ2-1 | NA | NA | TRBV7-6 | CASSPPWEGVSYNEQFF | TGTGCCAGCAGCCCCCCATGGGAAGGGGTCTCCTACAATGAGCAGTTCTTC
TRBJ2-1 | NA | NA | TRBV6-1 | CASSEQGKHYNEQFF | TGTGCCAGCAGTGAACAGGGGAAACATTACAATGAGCAGTTCTTC
TRBJ2-7 | NA | NA | TRBV2 | CASQGMGLRSYEQYF | TGTGCCAGCCAGGGGATGGGGTTACGCTCCTACGAGCAGTACTTC
TRBJ2-1 | NA | TRBD2 | TRBV2 | CASSEGIRRLAGYNEQFF | TGTGCCAGCAGTGAAGGTATAAGGAGACTAGCGGGGTACAATGAGCAGTTCTTC
TRBJ2-5 | NA | TRBD2 | TRBV28 | CASSETRTSGSLQETQYF | TGTGCCAGCAGTGAAACGAGGACTAGCGGGAGTTTACAAGAGACCCAGTACTTC
TRBJ2-5 | NA | TRBD2 | TRBV5-6 | CASSLVLTGLAGRETQYF | TGTGCCAGCAGCTTGGTTCTGACGGGACTAGCGGGAAGGGAGACCCAGTACTTC
TRBJ1-4 | NA | TRBD1 | TRBV30 | CAWKGAGGGTNEKLFF | TGTGCCTGGAAAGGGGCAGGGGGCGGGACTAATGAAAAACTGTTTTTT